Listed below are T cell receptor beta chains from one sample, sequenced in a study of T-cell memory formation after mild COVID-19. TCRdb processed the 5' RACE reads anew with MiXCR; each CDR3 protein has one entry. The sample has roughly 340,000 distinct CDR3 sequences, roughly 20% seen once. The sample comprised PBMCs or a T cell subset sorted from them (not recorded which). The receptors come from a young man who had mild COVID-19 (a few samples of this study predate the infection). Cell type and time point are not known. Each CDR3 is given with its conserved first and last residue. A D gene is named only where the DNA matches it firmly. The listing skips clone size in some rows; elsewhere it reads once, few, many or a size class.

>TRBV7-2|TRBJ2-3|.|.
CASSPRGRADTQYF
TGTGCCAGCAGCCCCAGAGGGCGGGCAGATACGCAGTATTTT
>TRBV4-1|TRBJ1-4|few|.
CASSQVGGDEKLFF
TGCGCCAGCAGCCAAGTGGGTGGTGATGAAAAACTGTTTTTT
>TRBV5-1|TRBJ1-2|few|.
CASSFLGEANYGYTF
TGCGCCAGCAGCTTTTTGGGGGAAGCTAACTATGGCTACACCTTC
>TRBV7-9|TRBJ2-5|.|.
CASSLVIGGHEETQYF
TGTGCCAGCAGCTTAGTTATCGGGGGGCACGAGGAGACCCAGTACTTC
>TRBV7-9|TRBJ1-2|.|.
CASSFSGAAGYGYTF
TGTGCCAGCAGCTTCTCAGGGGCGGCTGGCTATGGCTACACCTTC
>TRBV7-2|TRBJ2-3|few|TRBD2
CASSSGLAGGPEYF
TGTGCCAGCAGCTCAGGACTAGCGGGGGGGCCCGAGTATTTT
>TRBV4-3|TRBJ1-1|.|.
CASSPSEGRGAFF
TGCGCCAGCAGCCCCTCGGAAGGACGCGGAGCTTTCTTT
>TRBV6-6|TRBJ2-1|.|TRBD2
CASSYRTSGGPHNEQFF
TGTGCCAGCAGTTACCGAACTAGCGGGGGGCCGCACAATGAGCAGTTCTTC
>TRBV3-1|TRBJ2-5|.|TRBD2
CASSQDPGLVRSKTQYF
TGTGCCAGCAGCCAAGATCCCGGACTAGTGAGGTCGAAGACCCAGTACTTC
>TRBV9|TRBJ1-2|few|TRBD1
CASSVTGGGYTF
TGTGCCAGCAGCGTGACAGGGGGTGGCTACACCTTC
>TRBV12-5|TRBJ1-1|.|.
CASGDALGGDEAFF
TGTGCTAGTGGTGATGCCTTGGGAGGGGATGAAGCTTTCTTT
>TRBV2|TRBJ2-3|.|.
CASSDIENTQYF
TGTGCCAGCAGTGATATTGAGAACACGCAGTATTTT
>TRBV4-3|TRBJ1-6|few|TRBD1
CASSQGYRGDRSPLHF
TGCGCCAGCAGCCAGGGATACAGGGGCGATCGATCACCCCTCCACTTT
>TRBV29-1|TRBJ2-5|.|.
CSGVLGRETQYF
TGCAGCGGGGTTCTGGGGCGCGAGACCCAGTACTTC
>TRBV5-1|TRBJ1-1|few|TRBD1
CASSARQGNTEAFF
TGCGCCAGCAGCGCAAGACAGGGAAACACTGAAGCTTTCTTT
>TRBV5-1|TRBJ1-5|few|.
CASSLGEGSNQPQHF
TGCGCCAGCAGCTTGGGGGAGGGCAGCAATCAGCCCCAGCATTTT
>TRBV5-5|TRBJ1-5|many|.
CASSLIVAARGQPQHF
TGTGCCAGCAGCTTGATTGTGGCAGCTCGAGGGCAGCCCCAGCATTTT
>TRBV3-1|TRBJ2-2|few|TRBD1
CASSMTGVGGELFF
TGTGCCAGCAGCATGACAGGGGTTGGCGGGGAGCTGTTTTTT
>TRBV4-1|TRBJ2-6|few|.
CASSQLPSSGANVLTF
TGCGCCAGCAGCCAGTTGCCGAGCTCTGGGGCAAACGTCCTGACTTTC
>TRBV7-3|TRBJ2-1|few|.
CASSLMAGETYNEQFF
TGTGCCAGCAGCTTAATGGCAGGGGAAACCTACAATGAGCAGTTCTTC
>TRBV28|TRBJ1-1|many|.
CASSLNLNTEAFF
TGTGCCAGCAGTTTGAACCTGAACACTGAAGCTTTCTTT
>TRBV12-3/TRBV12-4|TRBJ2-4|.|.
CASSKEGSAKNIQYF
TGTGCCAGCAGTAAAGAGGGGTCAGCCAAAAACATTCAGTACTTC
>TRBV20-1|TRBJ1-2|.|TRBD1
CSARQGLDGYTF
TGCAGTGCAAGACAGGGGTTGGATGGCTACACCTTC
>TRBV7-2|TRBJ2-3|.|.
CASSLARGGTDTQYF
TGTGCCAGCAGCTTAGCGCGTGGGGGAACAGATACGCAGTATTTT
>TRBV24-1|TRBJ2-3|few|TRBD1
CATSERGQGWASTDTQYF
TGTGCCACCAGTGAGCGTGGACAGGGGTGGGCCTCCACAGATACGCAGTATTTT
>TRBV24-1|TRBJ2-3|.|.
CATSDPRTSPADTQYF
TGTGCCACCAGTGACCCTAGGACAAGCCCTGCGGATACGCAGTATTTT
>TRBV12-3/TRBV12-4|TRBJ1-1|once|TRBD1
CASSDGTAMNTEAFF
TGTGCCAGCAGTGACGGGACAGCTATGAACACTGAAGCTTTCTTT
>TRBV20-1|TRBJ2-1|.|TRBD2
CSASTSGGPPYNEQFF
TGCAGTGCTAGTACTAGCGGGGGGCCACCTTACAATGAGCAGTTCTTC
>TRBV20-1|TRBJ2-5|few|TRBD1
CSARGTGKDQETQYF
TGCAGTGCTAGGGGGACAGGGAAGGATCAAGAGACCCAGTACTTC
>TRBV4-1|TRBJ1-1|.|.
CASSQEMRSTEAFF
TGCGCCAGCAGCCAAGAAATGAGGTCCACTGAAGCTTTCTTT
>TRBV6-4|TRBJ2-1|few|TRBD2
CASSDSGGSNEQFF
TGTGCCAGCAGTGACTCCGGGGGGAGCAATGAGCAGTTCTTC
>TRBV7-8|TRBJ1-5|.|.
CASSRGVYREKIDQPQHF
TGTGCCAGCAGCAGGGGGGTCTACAGGGAAAAGATCGATCAGCCCCAGCATTTT
>TRBV7-2|TRBJ2-2|.|.
CASSLVSWGTGELFF
TGTGCCAGCAGCTTGGTGTCATGGGGCACCGGGGAGCTGTTTTTT
>TRBV7-2|TRBJ2-3|.|.
CASSYRPDTQYF
TGTGCCAGCAGTTACAGACCAGATACGCAGTATTTT
>TRBV7-6|TRBJ1-5|.|.
CASSTNADQPQHF
TGTGCCAGCAGCACCAACGCGGATCAGCCCCAGCATTTT
>TRBV5-1|TRBJ2-2|few|.
CASSLVALNTGELFF
TGCGCCAGCAGCTTGGTAGCGCTTAACACCGGGGAGCTGTTTTTT
>TRBV12-3/TRBV12-4|TRBJ1-1|many|.
CASSWGGKTEAFF
TGTGCCAGCAGCTGGGGGGGCAAGACTGAAGCTTTCTTT
>TRBV12-3/TRBV12-4|TRBJ1-1|.|.
CASSLFQGNTEAFF
TGTGCCAGCAGTTTATTCCAGGGGAACACTGAAGCTTTCTTT
>TRBV15|TRBJ2-3|few|TRBD2
CATSRGNSGGKDTQYF
TGTGCCACCAGCAGAGGCAATAGCGGGGGGAAGGATACGCAGTATTTT
>TRBV20-1|TRBJ1-5|.|.
CSATQADNQPQHF
TGCAGTGCTACCCAGGCCGACAATCAGCCCCAGCATTTT
>TRBV6-5|TRBJ1-1|.|.
CASIPVGNTEAFF
TGTGCCAGCATACCAGTTGGAAACACTGAAGCTTTCTTT
>TRBV20-1|TRBJ2-1|.|TRBD1
CSAPPRGLSYNEQFF
TGCAGTGCACCGCCCAGGGGGCTTTCATACAATGAGCAGTTCTTC
>TRBV7-2|TRBJ2-3|few|TRBD2
CASSPSGGRADTQYF
TGTGCCAGCAGCCCTAGCGGGGGTAGGGCAGATACGCAGTATTTT